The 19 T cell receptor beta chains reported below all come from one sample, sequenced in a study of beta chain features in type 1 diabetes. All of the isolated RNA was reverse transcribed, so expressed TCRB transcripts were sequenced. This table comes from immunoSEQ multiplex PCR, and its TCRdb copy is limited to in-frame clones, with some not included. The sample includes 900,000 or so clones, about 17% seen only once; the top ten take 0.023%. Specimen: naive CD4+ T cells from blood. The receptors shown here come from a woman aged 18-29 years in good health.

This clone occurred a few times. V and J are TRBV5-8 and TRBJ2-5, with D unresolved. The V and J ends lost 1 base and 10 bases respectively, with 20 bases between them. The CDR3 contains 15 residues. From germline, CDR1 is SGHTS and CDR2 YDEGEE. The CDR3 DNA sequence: TGTGCCAGCAGCTTGTGGAATGGCGCCCCTGGGGACCAGTACTTC. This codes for CASSLWNGAPGDQYF.

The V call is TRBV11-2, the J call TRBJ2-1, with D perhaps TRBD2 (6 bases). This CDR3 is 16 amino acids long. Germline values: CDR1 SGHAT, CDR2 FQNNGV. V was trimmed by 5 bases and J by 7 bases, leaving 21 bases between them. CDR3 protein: CASSVAGSGTANEQFF. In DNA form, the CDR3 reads TGTGCCAGCAGCGTAGCCGGGTCGGGGACTGCTAATGAGCAGTTCTTC.

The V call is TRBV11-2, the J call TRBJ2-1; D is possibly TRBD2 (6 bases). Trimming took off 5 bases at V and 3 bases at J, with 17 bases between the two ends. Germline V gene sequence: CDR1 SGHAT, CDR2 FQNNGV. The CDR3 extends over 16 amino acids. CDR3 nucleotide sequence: TGTGCCAGCAGCCTAATCCGGGGGTCGGTCTACAATGAGCAGTTCTTC. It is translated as CASSLIRGSVYNEQFF. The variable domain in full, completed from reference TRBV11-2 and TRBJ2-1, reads EAGVAQSPRYKIIEKRQSVAFWCNPISGHATLYWYQQILGQGPKLLIQFQNNGVVDDSQLPKDRFSAERLKGVDSTLKIQPAKLEDSAVYLCASSLIRGSVYNEQFFGPGTRLTVL.

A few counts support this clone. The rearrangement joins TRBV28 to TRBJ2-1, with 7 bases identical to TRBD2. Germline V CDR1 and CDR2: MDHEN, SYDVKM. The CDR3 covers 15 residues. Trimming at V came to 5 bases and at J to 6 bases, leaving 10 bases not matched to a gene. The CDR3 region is CASSRAGWRFNEQFF. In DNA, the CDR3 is TGTGCCAGCAGTAGAGCGGGATGGCGGTTCAATGAGCAGTTCTTC.

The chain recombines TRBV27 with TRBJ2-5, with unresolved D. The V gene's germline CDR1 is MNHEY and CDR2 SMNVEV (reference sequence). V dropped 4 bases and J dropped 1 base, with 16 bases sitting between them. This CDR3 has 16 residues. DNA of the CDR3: TGTGCCAGCAGTTATAAGTCCCCATCGATCCAAGAGACCCAGTACTTC. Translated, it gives CASSYKSPSIQETQYF.

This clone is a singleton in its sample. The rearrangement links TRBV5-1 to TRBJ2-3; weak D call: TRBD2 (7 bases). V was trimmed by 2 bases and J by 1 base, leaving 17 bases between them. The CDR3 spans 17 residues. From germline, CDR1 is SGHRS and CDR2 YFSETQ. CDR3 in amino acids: CASSFEAGASGTDTQYF. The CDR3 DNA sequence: TGCGCCAGCAGCTTCGAGGCGGGGGCATCGGGCACAGATACGCAGTATTTT. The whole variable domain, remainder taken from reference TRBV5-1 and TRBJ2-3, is KAGVTQTPRYLIKTRGQQVTLSCSPISGHRSVSWYQQTPGQGLQFLFEYFSETQRNKGNFPGRFSGRQFSNSRSEMNVSTLELGDSALYLCASSFEAGASGTDTQYFGPGTRLTVL.

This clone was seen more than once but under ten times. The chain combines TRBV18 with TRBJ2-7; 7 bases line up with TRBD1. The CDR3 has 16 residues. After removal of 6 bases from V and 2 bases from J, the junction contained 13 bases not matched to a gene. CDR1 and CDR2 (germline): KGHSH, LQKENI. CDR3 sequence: CASSPLRARGPYEQYF. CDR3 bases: TGTGCCAGCTCTCCCCTGAGGGCAAGGGGGCCCTACGAGCAGTACTTC.

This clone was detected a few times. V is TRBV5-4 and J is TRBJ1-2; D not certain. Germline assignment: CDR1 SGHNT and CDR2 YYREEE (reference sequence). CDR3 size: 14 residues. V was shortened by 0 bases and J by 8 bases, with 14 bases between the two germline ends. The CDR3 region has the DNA TGTGCCAGCAGCTTGGCCGGCATCTTCCGGGGCTACACCTTC. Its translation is CASSLAGIFRGYTF. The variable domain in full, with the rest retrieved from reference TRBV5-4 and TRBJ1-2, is ETGVTQSPTHLIKTRGQQVTLRCSSQSGHNTVSWYQQALGQGPQFIFQYYREEENGRGNFPPRFSGLQFPNYSSELNVNALELDDSALYLCASSLAGIFRGYTFGSGTRLTVV.

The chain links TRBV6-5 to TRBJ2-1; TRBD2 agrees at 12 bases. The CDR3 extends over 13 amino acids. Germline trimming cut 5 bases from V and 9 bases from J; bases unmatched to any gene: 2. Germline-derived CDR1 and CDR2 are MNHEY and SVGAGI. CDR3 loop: CASSRTSGTEQFF. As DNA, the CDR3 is TGTGCCAGCAGTAGGACTAGCGGGACTGAGCAGTTCTTC.

CDR3 sequence (DNA): TGTGCCAGCAGTTTGACGGGACTTAACTATGGCTACACCTTC. Translated, it gives CASSLTGLNYGYTF. V usage is TRBV28 and J usage is TRBJ1-2; the D gene is possibly TRBD1 (5 bases). CDR1 MDHEN and CDR2 SYDVKM come from the germline V gene. V shed 3 bases and J shed 1 base, with 9 bases lying between them. The CDR3 spans 14 residues.

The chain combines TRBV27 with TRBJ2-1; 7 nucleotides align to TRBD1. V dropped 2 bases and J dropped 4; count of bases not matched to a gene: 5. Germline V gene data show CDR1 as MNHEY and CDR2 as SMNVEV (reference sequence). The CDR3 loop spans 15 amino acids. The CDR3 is CASSLMTGPYNEQFF. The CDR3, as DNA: TGTGCCAGCAGTTTAATGACAGGGCCTTACAATGAGCAGTTCTTC.

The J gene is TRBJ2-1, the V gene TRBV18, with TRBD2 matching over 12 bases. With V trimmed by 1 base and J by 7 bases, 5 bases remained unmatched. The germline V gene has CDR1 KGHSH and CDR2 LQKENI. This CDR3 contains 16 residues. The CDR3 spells CASSPRLAGGRNEQFF. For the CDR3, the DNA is TGTGCCAGCTCACCACGGCTAGCGGGGGGGAGGAATGAGCAGTTCTTC.

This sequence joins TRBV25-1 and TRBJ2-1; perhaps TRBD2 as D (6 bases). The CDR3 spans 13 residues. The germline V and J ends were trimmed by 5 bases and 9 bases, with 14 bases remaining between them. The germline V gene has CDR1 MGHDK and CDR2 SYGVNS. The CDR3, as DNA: TGTGCCAGCAGTTTCCAAGGGGACTTTGAGCAGTTCTTC. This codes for CASSFQGDFEQFF.

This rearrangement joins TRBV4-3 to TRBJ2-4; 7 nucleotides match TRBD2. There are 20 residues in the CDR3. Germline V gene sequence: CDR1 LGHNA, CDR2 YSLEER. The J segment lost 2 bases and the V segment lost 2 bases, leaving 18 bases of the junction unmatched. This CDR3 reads CASSQSIGTRVSGSKNIQYF. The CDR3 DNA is TGCGCCAGCAGCCAATCGATAGGAACCAGGGTTAGCGGGTCCAAAAACATTCAGTACTTC.

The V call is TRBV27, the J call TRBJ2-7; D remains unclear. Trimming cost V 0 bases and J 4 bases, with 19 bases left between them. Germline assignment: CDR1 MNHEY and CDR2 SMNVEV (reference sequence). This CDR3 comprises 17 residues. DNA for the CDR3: TGTGCCAGCAGTTTATCGGGAACAGAAGACCTACCGTACGAGCAGTACTTC. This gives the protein CASSLSGTEDLPYEQYF.

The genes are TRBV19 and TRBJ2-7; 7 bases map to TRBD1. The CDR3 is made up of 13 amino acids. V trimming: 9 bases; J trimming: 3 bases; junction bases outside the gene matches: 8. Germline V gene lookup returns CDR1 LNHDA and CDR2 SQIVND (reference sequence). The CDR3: CASSRDRYYEQYF. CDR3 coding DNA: TGTGCCAGCAGCCGGGACAGATACTACGAGCAGTACTTC.

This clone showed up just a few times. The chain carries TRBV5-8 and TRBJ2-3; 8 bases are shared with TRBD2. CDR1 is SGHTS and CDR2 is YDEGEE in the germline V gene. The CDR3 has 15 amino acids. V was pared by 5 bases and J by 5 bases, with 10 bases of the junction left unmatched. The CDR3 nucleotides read TGTGCCAGCAGTGAGCGGGAGCGCGGAAAAGATACGCAGTATTTT. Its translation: CASSERERGKDTQYF.

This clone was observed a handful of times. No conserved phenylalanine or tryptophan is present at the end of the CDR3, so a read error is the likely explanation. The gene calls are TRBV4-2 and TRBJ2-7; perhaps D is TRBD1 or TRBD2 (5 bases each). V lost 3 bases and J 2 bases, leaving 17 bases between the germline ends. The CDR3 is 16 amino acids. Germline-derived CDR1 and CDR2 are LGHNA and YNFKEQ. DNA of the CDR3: TGTGCCAGCAGCCAGAAATCCGGGACGGAGGCCTACGAGCAGTACCTC. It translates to CASSQKSGTEAYEQYL.

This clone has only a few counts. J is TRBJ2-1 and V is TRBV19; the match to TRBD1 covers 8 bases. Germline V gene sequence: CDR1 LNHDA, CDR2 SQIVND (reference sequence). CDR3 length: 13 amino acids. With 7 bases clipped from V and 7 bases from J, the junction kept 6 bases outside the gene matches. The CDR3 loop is CASTGQGENEQFF. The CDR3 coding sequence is TGTGCCAGTACCGGACAGGGAGAGAATGAGCAGTTCTTC.